This entry features one TCR beta chain sequence. There is no known antigen for this receptor. No base-level quality is on record; no much larger clone is a single base apart. TCRbeta CDR3 regions were amplified from genomic DNA by means of the immunoSEQ Assay, a bias-controlled multiplex PCR. The published analysis was carried out like this. The number of nucleated cells in each sample was estimated from the amplification of reference gene primers within the assay. To quantify the absolute abundance of each unique TCRbeta CDR3 rearrangement, sequence reads were collapsed and filtered. For each sample, productive Simpson clonality was calculated by taking the square root of Simpson's diversity index across productive rearrangements. Drawn from immuneACCESS, this table holds only the in-frame rearrangements with V and J called that TCRdb kept. Clones are partly lost; checked studies trace under half to an unresolved V gene and leave the rest unexplained. That table is the source of V, J and clone size, and D and trimming were worked out from the DNA. Here the sample has 110,000 to 150,000 clones; approximately 90% occur a single time. The ten largest make up around 3.2% of the sample.

The entry originates in a study of blood T cell repertoires in COVID-19 (dated by TCRdb to 2018 to 2020). Some background on the complete study: Collaborator samples came from the United States, Italy and Spain and covered acute and convalescent phases of COVID-19. The prospective study material was composed of cDNA or gDNA derived from T cells, B-cell-depleted T cells, or PBMCs. Deeply sampled blood TCRbeta repertoires from subjects exposed to, actively infected with, or recovered from COVID-19 were included in the dataset. The repertoires were made available in a free public database intended to serve as a resource for research on the immune response to SARS-CoV-2. The samples were drawn from two sources: the first 160 participants of the ongoing ImmuneRACE study, and 1,000 to 1,500 subjects contributed by 6 global collaborators. Sample metadata almost always included a de-identified subject ID, COVID-19 status, age in years and sex. Where HLA class I and class II types were available, the types were taken from metadata supplied by the sample provider, not from assay-based typing.

Sequences LNHDA (CDR1) and SQIVND (CDR2) are obtained from the germline V gene (reference sequence). The CDR3 sequence holds 13 residues, the cysteine and phenylalanine included. Just CDR3 DNA is preserved here, 39 bases in frame from base 1. Deletion took 6 bases off V and 0 bases off J, with a span of 8 bases between the germline ends. Study-wide conclusions, independent of this receptor: Clinical and demographic metadata were provided uncurated, with the amount varying by source and participant.

Each collaborating institution followed its own protocols to collect whole blood in K2EDTA tubes. For TCRbeta analysis, collaborators shipped samples as frozen whole blood, isolated PBMCs, or DNA extracted from either of those sample types. The chain is assembled from TRBV19 and TRBJ1-1, with the D gene not confidently named. Sequencing was performed on peripheral blood. The sequence came from a man aged 55 to 69 with active or convalescent COVID-19. The DNA reads as follows: TGTGCCAGTAGCACACAGATGAACACTGAAGCTTTCTTT. It translates to CASSTQMNTEAFF.